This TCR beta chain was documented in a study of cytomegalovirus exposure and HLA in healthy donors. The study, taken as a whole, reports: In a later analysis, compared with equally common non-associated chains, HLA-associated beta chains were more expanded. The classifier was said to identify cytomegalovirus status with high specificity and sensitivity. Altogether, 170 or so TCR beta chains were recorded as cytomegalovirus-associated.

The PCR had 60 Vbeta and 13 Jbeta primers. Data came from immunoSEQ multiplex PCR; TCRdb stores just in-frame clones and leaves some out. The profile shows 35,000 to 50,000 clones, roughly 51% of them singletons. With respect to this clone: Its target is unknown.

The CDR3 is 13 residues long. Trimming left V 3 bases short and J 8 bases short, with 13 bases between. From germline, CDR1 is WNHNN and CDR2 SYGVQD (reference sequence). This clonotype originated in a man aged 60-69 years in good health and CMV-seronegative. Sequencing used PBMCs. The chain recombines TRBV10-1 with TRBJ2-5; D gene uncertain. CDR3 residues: CASSDGFRKTQYF. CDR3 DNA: TGCGCCAGCAGTGACGGATTCAGGAAAACCCAGTACTTC.